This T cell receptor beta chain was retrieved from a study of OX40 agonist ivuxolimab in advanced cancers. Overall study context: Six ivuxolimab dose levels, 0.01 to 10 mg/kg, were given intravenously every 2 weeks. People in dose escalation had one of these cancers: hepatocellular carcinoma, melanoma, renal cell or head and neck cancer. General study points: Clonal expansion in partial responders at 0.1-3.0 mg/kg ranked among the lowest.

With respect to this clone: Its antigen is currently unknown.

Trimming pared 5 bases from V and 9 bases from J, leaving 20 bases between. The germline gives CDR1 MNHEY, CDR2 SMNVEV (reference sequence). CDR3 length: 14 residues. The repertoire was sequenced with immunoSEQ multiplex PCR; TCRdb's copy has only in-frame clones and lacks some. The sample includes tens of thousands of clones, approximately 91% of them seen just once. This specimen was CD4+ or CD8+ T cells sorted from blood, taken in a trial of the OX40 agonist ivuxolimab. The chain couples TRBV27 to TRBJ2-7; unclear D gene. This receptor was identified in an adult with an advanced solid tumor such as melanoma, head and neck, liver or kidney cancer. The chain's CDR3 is CASSPTFSNSVQYF. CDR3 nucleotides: TGTGCCAGCAGTCCGACATTCTCGAACTCGGTGCAGTACTTC.